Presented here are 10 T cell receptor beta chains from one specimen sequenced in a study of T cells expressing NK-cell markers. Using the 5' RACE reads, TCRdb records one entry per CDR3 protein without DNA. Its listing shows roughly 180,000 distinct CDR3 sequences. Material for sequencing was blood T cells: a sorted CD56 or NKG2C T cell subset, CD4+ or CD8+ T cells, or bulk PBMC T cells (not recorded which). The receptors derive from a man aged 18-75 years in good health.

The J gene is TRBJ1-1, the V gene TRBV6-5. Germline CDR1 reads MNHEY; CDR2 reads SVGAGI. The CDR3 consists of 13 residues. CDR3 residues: CASSYSENVEAFF.

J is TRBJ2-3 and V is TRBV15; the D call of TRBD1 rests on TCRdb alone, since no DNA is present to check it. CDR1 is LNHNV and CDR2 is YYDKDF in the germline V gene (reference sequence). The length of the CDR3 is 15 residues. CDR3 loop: CATSTPGAPTDTQYF. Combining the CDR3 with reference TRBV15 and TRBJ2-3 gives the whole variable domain DAMVIQNPRYQVTQFGKPVTLSCSQTLNHNVMYWYQQKSSQAPKLLFHYYDKDFNNEADTPDNFQSRRPNTSFCFLDIRSPGLGDTAMYLCATSTPGAPTDTQYFGPGTRLTVL.

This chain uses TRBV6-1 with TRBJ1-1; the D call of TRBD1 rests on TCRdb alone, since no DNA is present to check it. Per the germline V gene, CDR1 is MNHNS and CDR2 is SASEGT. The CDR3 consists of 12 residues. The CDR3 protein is CAILGTAREAFF.

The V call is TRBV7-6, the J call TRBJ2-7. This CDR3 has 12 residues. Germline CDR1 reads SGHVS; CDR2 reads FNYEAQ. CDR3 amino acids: CASSLEGNEQYF.

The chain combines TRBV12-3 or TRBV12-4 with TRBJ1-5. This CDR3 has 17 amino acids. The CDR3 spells CASSEHNRARSYQPQHF.

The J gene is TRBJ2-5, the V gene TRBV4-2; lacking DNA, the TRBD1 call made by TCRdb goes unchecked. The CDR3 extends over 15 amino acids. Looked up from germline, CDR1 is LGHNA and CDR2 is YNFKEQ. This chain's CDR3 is CASSQDGQVQETQYF.

CDR3 region: CASSEATRDRVPYEQYF. The J gene is TRBJ2-7, the V gene TRBV2; TCRdb returns TRBD1, unconfirmable since there is no DNA. The CDR3 runs 17 residues. Germline V gene data show CDR1 as SNHLY and CDR2 as FYNNEI. The variable domain in full, completed from reference TRBV2 and TRBJ2-7, reads EPEVTQTPSHQVTQMGQEVILRCVPISNHLYFYWYRQILGQKVEFLVSFYNNEISEKSEIFDDQFSVERPDGSNFTLKIRSTKLEDSAMYFCASSEATRDRVPYEQYFGPGTRLTVT.

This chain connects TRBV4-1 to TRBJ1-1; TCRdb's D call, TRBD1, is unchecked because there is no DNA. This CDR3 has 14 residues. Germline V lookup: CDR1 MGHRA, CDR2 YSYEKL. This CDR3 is CASSQNRERTEAFF.

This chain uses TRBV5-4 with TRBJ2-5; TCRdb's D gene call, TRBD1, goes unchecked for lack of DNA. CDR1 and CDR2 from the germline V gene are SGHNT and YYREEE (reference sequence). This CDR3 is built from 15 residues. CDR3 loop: CASSLMGTHQETQYF.

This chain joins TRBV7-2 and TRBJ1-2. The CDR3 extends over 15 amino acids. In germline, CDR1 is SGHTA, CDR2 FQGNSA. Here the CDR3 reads CASSLGFRFGYGYTF.